This TCR beta chain derives from a study of cytomegalovirus exposure and HLA in healthy donors. Notes on the study in general: Apparent HLA restriction characterized most CMV-associated TCR beta chains in a later analysis. Most of the TCR beta V segments (in an earlier analysis) were productive either about 87% or about 30% of the time. A cluster of highly shared sequence variants was likely a sequencing artifact. A missense variant in DCLRE1C was later tied to TCR beta V- and J-gene trimming.

PCR was performed using 60 Vbeta and 13 Jbeta primers. Assay: immunoSEQ multiplex PCR; the TCRdb copy retains only in-frame clones and omits some. This table has around 240,000 clones, roughly 82% appearing once. Note on this clone: The antigen is not known.

The CDR3 sequence is 15 residues long. Germline CDR1 is SGHRS and CDR2 is YFSETQ. The V and J ends lost 3 bases and 11 bases, in that order; junction bases with no gene match: 16. The genes are TRBV5-1 and TRBJ2-5, with 7 bases lining up with TRBD1. The receptor's source is a woman aged 40 to 50 in good health and CMV-seropositive. Sample: PBMCs. The CDR3 protein is CASSSQPGQSSEQYF. The DNA of the CDR3 is TGCGCCAGCAGCTCCCAACCGGGACAGTCGAGTGAGCAGTACTTC.